This T cell receptor (beta chain) was captured by sequencing in a study of blood T cell repertoires in COVID-19 (dated by TCRdb to 2018 to 2021). Study-wide context: The collaborator samples originated in the United States, Italy and Spain and spanned the acute and convalescent phases of COVID-19. The prospective study material was composed of cDNA or gDNA derived from T cells, B-cell-depleted T cells, or PBMCs. Deeply sampled blood TCRbeta repertoires from subjects exposed to, actively infected with, or recovered from COVID-19 were included in the dataset. The repertoires were made available in a free public database intended to serve as a resource for research on the immune response to SARS-CoV-2. Samples came from the ongoing ImmuneRACE study (first 160 participants) plus 1,254 subjects from 6 global collaborators. Sample metadata almost always included a de-identified subject ID, COVID-19 status, age in years and sex. HLA class I and class II types, where available, came from metadata supplied by the sample provider rather than from assay-based typing.

Samples from volunteer blood donors who had recovered from COVID-19 were contributed by a second Seattle source. Each collaborating institution followed its own protocols to collect whole blood in K2EDTA tubes. For TCRbeta analysis, collaborator samples were shipped as frozen whole blood, as isolated PBMCs, or as DNA extracted from either sample type. TCRbeta CDR3 regions were amplified from genomic DNA by means of the immunoSEQ Assay, a bias-controlled multiplex PCR. The source study handled its data this way. The number of nucleated cells in each sample was estimated from the amplification of reference gene primers within the assay. To quantify the absolute abundance of each unique TCRbeta CDR3 rearrangement, sequence reads were collapsed and filtered. Productive Simpson clonality was computed per sample as the square root of Simpson's diversity index over productive rearrangements. Here the immuneACCESS table is served through TCRdb, limited to in-frame sequences with V and J called. Missing clones are a known gap in these copies; in checked studies unresolved V genes cover under half, and the rest lacks a known reason. The D gene and trimming were derived from the DNA, and the V and J assignments and clone size from that table. Across this sample there are around 270,000 clones, with roughly 86% seen only once. The ten largest account for over 7.5% of the sample.

Notes on this clone: Its antigen target is currently unknown. No much larger clone exists at a distance of one base, and base qualities are not known.

In the germline V gene, CDR1 corresponds to MNHEY and CDR2 to SVGAGI. The CDR3 holds 15 amino acids from the cysteine to the phenylalanine. Only CDR3 DNA is held: 45 bases, read in frame from base 1. Trimming accounts for 6 bases at V and 2 bases at J, while the number of junction bases matched to no gene is 7. What the work shows at the level of the full study, not this receptor alone: Clinical and demographic metadata were provided uncurated, with the amount varying by source and participant.

This clonotype originated in a middle-aged man who had recovered from COVID-19. Material for sequencing was peripheral blood. The rearrangement combines TRBV6-5 with TRBJ2-7, with 10 central nucleotides matching TRBD1. For the CDR3, the sequence is CASSGPGQGAYEQYF. At the DNA level, the sequence is TGTGCCAGCAGCGGACCCGGACAGGGGGCCTACGAGCAGTACTTC.